The T cell receptor (beta chain) described here comes from a study of tumor and adjacent non-tumor tissue in lung cancer. The overall study: There were 11 to 12 adenocarcinoma, 2 squamous cell carcinoma and 1 small cell lung cancer cases. Aged about 30 to 76 years, patients included 10 men and roughly 5 women with stage I to III disease.

This clonotype was counted only a few times. Its antigen is currently unknown. Study-level findings and limits: Top 100 clones took a larger repertoire share in normal lung. Tumor tissue had significantly higher TCR diversity than normal lung.

TCRbeta libraries were built with three rounds of nested PCR, modified from ARM-PCR. One entry per CDR3 protein, called by TCRdb with MiXCR from the multiplex PCR reads. Found here are 130,000 or so distinct CDR3 sequences, approximately 71% of them singletons; the top ten hold about 13%. The CDR3 totals 18 residues. The germline V gene encodes CDR1 MNHNY and CDR2 SVGAGI (reference sequence). The ends lost 4 bases at V and 4 bases at J; junction bases unmatched: 11. This sample's RNA came from whole unsorted tissue. This chain connects TRBV6-6 to TRBJ2-6; 9 positions match TRBD1. This TCR came from a man aged 25-45 years with non-small cell lung cancer. The specimen was lung tumor tissue. CDR3 region: CASSSRGQGLSGANVLTF. In nucleotides, the CDR3 is TGTGCCAGCAGTTCGAGGGGACAGGGTCTTTCGGGGGCCAACGTCCTGACTTTC.